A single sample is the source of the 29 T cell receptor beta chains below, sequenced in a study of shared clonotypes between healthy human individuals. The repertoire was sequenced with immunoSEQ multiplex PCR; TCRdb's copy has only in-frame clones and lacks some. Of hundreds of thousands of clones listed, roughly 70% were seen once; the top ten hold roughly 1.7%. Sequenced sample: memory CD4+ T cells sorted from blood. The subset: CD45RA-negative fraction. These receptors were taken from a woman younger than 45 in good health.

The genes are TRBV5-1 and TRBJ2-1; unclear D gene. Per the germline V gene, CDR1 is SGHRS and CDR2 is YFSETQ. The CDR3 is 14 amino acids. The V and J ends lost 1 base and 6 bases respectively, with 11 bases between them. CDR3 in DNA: TGCGCCAGCAGCTTGTCCAGGAACCCCAATGAGCAGTTCTTC. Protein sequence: CASSLSRNPNEQFF.

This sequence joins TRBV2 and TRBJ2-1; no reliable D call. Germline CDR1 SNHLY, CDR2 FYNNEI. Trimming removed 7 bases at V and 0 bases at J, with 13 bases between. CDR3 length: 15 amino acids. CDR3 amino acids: CASNNFYRSYNEQFF. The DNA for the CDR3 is TGTGCCAGCAATAACTTCTACCGCTCCTACAATGAGCAGTTCTTC.

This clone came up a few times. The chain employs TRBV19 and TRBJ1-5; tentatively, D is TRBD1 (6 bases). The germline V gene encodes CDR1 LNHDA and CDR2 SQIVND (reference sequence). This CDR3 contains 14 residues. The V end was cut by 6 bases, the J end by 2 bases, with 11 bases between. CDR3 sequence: CASSRGSGNQPQHF. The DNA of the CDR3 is TGTGCCAGTAGCAGGGGAAGCGGCAATCAGCCCCAGCATTTT.

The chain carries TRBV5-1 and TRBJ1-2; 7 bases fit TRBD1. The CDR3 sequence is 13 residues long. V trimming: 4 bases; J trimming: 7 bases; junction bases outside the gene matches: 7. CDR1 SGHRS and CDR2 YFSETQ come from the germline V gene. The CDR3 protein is CASSPLDRAGYTF. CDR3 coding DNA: TGCGCCAGCAGCCCCCTAGACAGGGCTGGCTACACCTTC.

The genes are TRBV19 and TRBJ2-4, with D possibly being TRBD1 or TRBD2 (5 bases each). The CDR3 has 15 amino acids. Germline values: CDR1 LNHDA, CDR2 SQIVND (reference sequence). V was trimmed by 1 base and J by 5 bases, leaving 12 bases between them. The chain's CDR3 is CASSIGQGRENIQYF. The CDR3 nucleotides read TGTGCCAGTAGTATAGGGCAGGGACGGGAAAACATTCAGTACTTC.

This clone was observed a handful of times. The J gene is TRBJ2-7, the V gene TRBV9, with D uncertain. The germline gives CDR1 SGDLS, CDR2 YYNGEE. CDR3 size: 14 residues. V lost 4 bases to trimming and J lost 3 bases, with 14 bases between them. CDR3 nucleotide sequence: TGTGCCAGCAGCTTGGGCCCAGCGAGCTACGAGCAGTACTTC. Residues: CASSLGPASYEQYF.

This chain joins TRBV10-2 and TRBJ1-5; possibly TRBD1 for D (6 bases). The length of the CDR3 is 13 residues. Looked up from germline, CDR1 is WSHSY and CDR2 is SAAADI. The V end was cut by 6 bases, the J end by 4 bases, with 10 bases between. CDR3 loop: CASRGDKNQPQHF. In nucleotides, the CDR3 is TGCGCCAGCAGGGGGGACAAGAATCAGCCCCAGCATTTT.

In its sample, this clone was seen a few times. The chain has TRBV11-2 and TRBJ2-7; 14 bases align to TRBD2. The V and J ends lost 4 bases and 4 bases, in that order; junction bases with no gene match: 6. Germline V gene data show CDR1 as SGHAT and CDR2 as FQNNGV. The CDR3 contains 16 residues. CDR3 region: CASSSGLAGATYEQYF. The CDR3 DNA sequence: TGTGCCAGCAGCTCGGGACTAGCGGGAGCCACTTACGAGCAGTACTTC.

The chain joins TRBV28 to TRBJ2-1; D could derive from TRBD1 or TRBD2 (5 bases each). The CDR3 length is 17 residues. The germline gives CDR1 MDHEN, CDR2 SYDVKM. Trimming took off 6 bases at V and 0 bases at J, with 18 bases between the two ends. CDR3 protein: CASSSGTPISSYNEQFF. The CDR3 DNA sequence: TGTGCCAGCAGCTCGGGGACGCCTATATCCTCCTACAATGAGCAGTTCTTC.

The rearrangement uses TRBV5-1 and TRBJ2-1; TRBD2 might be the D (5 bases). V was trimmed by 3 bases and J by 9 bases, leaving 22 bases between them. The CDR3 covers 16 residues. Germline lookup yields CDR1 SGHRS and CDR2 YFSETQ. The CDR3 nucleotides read TGCGCCAGCAGCTCGGGTGGGAGTTCAGTGGAGAGTGAGCAGTTCTTC. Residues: CASSSGGSSVESEQFF.

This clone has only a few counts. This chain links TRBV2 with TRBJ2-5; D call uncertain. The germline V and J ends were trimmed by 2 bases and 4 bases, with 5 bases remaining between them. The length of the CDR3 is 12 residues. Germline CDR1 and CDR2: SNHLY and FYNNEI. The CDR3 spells CASSETSETQYF. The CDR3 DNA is TGTGCCAGCAGTGAAACGTCAGAGACCCAGTACTTC.

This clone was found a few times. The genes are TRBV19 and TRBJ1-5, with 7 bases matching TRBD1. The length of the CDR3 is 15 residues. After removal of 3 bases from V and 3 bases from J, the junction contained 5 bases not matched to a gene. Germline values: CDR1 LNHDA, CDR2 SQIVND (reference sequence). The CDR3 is CASSMGTALNQPQHF. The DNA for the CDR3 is TGTGCCAGTAGTATGGGGACAGCGCTCAATCAGCCCCAGCATTTT.

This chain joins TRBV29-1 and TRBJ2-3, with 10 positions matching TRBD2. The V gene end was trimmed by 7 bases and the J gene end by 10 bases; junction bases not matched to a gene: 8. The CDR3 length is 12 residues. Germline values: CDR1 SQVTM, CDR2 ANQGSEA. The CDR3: CSAFSGTSAQYF. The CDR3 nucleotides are TGCAGCGCCTTTTCTGGGACTAGCGCGCAGTATTTT.

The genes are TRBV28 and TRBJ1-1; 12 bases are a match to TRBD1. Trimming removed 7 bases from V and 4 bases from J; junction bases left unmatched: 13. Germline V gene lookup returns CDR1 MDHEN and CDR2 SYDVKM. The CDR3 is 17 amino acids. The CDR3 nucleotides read TGTGCCAGCAACCTTGGGGGACAGGGGGCTTGGGGCACTGAAGCTTTCTTT. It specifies CASNLGGQGAWGTEAFF.

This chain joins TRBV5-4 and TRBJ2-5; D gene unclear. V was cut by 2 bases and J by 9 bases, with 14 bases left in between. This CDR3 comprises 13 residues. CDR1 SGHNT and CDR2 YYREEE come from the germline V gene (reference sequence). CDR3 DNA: TGTGCCAGCAGCTTCGACTGGGAACCCCCCCAGTACTTC. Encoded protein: CASSFDWEPPQYF.

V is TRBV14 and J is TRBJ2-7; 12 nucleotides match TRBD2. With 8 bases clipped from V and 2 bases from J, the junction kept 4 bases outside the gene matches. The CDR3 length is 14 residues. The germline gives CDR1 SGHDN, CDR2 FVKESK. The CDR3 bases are TGTGCCAGCTTCCCTAGCGGGAGGGCCTACGAGCAGTACTTC. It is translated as CASFPSGRAYEQYF.

CDR3 in amino acids: CASSFLQGAVFSDTQYF. The CDR3 bases are TGTGCCAGCAGTTTTCTCCAGGGGGCTGTTTTTTCAGATACGCAGTATTTT. The V gene is TRBV28, the J gene TRBJ2-3; 8 nucleotides agree with TRBD1. V shed 3 bases and J 4 bases; nucleotides not matched to a gene: 12. The CDR3 contains 17 residues. From germline, CDR1 is MDHEN and CDR2 SYDVKM.

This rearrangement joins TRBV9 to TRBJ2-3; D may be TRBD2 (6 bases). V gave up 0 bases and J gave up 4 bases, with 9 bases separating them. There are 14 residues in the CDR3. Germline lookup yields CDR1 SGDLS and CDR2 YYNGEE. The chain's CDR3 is CASSVAGEADTQYF. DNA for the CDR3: TGTGCCAGCAGCGTAGCGGGAGAAGCAGATACGCAGTATTTT. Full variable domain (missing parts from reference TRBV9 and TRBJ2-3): DSGVTQTPKHLITATGQRVTLRCSPRSGDLSVYWYQQSLDQGLQFLIQYYNGEERAKGNILERFSAQQFPDLHSELNLSSLELGDSALYFCASSVAGEADTQYFGPGTRLTVL.

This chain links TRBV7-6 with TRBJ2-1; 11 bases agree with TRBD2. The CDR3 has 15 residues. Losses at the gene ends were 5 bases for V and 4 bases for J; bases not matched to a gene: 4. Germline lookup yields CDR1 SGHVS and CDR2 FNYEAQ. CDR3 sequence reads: CASSPGTSGYNEQFF. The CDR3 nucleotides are TGTGCCAGCAGCCCCGGGACTAGCGGTTACAATGAGCAGTTCTTC.

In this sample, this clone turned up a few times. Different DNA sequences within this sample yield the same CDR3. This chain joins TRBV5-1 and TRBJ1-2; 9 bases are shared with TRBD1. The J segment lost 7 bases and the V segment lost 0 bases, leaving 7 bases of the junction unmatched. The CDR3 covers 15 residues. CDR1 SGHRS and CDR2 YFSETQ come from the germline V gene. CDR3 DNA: TGCGCCAGCAGCTTGGGGGACAGGGATTCCGGTGGCTACACCTTC. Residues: CASSLGDRDSGGYTF.

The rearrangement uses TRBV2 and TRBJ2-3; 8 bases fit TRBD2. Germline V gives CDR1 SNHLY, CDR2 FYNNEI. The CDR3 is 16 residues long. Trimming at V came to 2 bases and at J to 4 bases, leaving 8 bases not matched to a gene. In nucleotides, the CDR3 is TGTGCCAGCAGTGAACAGGGATCGGGAGGGGCAGATACGCAGTATTTT. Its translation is CASSEQGSGGADTQYF. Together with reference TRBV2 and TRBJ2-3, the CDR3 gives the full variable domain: EPEVTQTPSHQVTQMGQEVILRCVPISNHLYFYWYRQILGQKVEFLVSFYNNEISEKSEIFDDQFSVERPDGSNFTLKIRSTKLEDSAMYFCASSEQGSGGADTQYFGPGTRLTVL.

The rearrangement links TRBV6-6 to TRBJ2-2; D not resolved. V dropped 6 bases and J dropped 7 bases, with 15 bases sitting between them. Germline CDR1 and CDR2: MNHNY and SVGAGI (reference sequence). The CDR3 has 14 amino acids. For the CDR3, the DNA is TGTGCCAGCAGGTCGGGTGACTCGAGCGGGGAGCTGTTTTTT. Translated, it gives CASRSGDSSGELFF.

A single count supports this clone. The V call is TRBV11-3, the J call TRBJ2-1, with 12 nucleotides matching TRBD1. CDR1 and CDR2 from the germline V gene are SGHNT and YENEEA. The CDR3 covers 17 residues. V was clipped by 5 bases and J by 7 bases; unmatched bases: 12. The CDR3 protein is CASSGNLGQGAGNEQFF. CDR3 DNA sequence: TGTGCCAGCAGCGGAAACCTGGGACAGGGGGCGGGAAATGAGCAGTTCTTC.

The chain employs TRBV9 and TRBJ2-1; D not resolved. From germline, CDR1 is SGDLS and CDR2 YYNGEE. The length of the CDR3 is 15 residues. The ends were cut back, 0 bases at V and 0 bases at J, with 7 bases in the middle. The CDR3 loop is CASSVDSRSYNEQFF. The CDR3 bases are TGTGCCAGCAGCGTAGACTCACGCTCCTACAATGAGCAGTTCTTC. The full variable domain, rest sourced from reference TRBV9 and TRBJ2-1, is DSGVTQTPKHLITATGQRVTLRCSPRSGDLSVYWYQQSLDQGLQFLIQYYNGEERAKGNILERFSAQQFPDLHSELNLSSLELGDSALYFCASSVDSRSYNEQFFGPGTRLTVL.

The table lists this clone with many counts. The CDR3 loop reads CASATGSIGELFF. The CDR3 region has the DNA TGTGCCAGCGCGACAGGGAGTATCGGGGAGCTGTTTTTT. This chain connects TRBV6-1 to TRBJ2-2; 7 bases align to TRBD1. The CDR3 extends over 13 amino acids. Germline V CDR1 and CDR2: MNHNS, SASEGT. V shed 8 bases, J shed 7 bases, and the junction held 7 bases outside the gene matches.

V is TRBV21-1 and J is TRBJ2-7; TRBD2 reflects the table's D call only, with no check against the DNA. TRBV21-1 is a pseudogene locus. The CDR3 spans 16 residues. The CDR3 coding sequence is TGTGCCAGCAGCAAAGGGACGTGTCGGGAGACCACCGAGCAGTACTTC. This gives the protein CASSKGTCRETTEQYF.

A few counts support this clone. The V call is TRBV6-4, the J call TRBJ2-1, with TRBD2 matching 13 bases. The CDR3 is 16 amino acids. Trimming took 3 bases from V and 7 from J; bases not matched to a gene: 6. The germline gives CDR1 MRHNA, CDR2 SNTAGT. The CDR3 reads CASSESPGLAGNEQFF. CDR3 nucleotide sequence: TGTGCCAGCAGTGAATCTCCGGGACTAGCGGGGAATGAGCAGTTCTTC.

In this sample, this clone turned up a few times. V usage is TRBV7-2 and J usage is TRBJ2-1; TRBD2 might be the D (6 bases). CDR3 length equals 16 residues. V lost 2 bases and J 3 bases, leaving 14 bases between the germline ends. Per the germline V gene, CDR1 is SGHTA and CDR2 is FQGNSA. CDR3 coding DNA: TGTGCCAGCAGCTTACTCTCCCTAGCGCGCTACAATGAGCAGTTCTTC. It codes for CASSLLSLARYNEQFF.

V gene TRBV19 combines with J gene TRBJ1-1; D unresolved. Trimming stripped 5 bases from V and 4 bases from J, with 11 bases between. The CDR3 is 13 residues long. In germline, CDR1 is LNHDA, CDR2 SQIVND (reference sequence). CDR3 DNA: TGTGCCAGTAGTTACGGGCCCGGCACTGAAGCTTTCTTT. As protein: CASSYGPGTEAFF.